This paragraph covers one T cell receptor (beta chain) sequence. Its antigen is unidentified. Healthy Caucasians from Russia aged about 6 to 90 served as donors. The data stem from a study of blood T cells in healthy people across ages. Primed by a sample-barcoded 5' primer and a J-beta primer mix, a second PCR proceeded for about 6 to 11 cycles. Every single cDNA molecule received a tag from a template-switch adaptor with 12 random nucleotides. Each single sample gave us at least 2.5 million CDR3-containing paired-end reads. Each CDR3 protein is one row after TCRdb ran MiXCR on the 5' RACE reads. The profile covers about 2 million distinct CDR3 sequences, with roughly 52% appearing a single time and 2% to 2.5% taken by the ten largest. The CDR3 length is 15 residues. Germline loops: CDR1 MNHEY, CDR2 SMNVEV (reference sequence). V lost 3 bases and J 0 bases, leaving 10 bases between the germline ends.

Regarding the study as a whole: Researchers judged that diversity estimates from one million T cells fell short of true values.

J is TRBJ2-3 and V is TRBV27; D not resolved. The sequence was collected from a woman between 40 and 50 years old in good health. Sequenced input: blood. CDR3 nucleotide sequence: TGTGCCAGCAGTTTGGGCATCACCAGCACAGATACGCAGTATTTT. Translation: CASSLGITSTDTQYF.